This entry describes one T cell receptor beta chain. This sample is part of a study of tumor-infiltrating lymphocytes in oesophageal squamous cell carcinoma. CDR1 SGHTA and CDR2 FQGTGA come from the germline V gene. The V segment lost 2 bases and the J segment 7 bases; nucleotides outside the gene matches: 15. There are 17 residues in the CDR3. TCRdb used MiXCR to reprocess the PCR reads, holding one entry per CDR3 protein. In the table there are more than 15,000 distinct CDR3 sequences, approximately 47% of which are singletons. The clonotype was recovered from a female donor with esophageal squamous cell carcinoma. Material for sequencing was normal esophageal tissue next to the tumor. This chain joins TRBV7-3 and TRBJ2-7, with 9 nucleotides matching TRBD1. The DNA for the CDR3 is TGTGCCAGCAGCTTACAGCCACAGGGGGCCTCCTACAATGAGCAGTACTTC. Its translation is CASSLQPQGASYNEQYF. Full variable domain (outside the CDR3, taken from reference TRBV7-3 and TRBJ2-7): GAGVSQTPSNKVTEKGKYVELRCDPISGHTALYWYRQSLGQGPEFLIYFQGTGAADDSGLPNDRFFAVRPEGSVSTLKIQRTERGDSAVYLCASSLQPQGASYNEQYFGPGTRLTVT.